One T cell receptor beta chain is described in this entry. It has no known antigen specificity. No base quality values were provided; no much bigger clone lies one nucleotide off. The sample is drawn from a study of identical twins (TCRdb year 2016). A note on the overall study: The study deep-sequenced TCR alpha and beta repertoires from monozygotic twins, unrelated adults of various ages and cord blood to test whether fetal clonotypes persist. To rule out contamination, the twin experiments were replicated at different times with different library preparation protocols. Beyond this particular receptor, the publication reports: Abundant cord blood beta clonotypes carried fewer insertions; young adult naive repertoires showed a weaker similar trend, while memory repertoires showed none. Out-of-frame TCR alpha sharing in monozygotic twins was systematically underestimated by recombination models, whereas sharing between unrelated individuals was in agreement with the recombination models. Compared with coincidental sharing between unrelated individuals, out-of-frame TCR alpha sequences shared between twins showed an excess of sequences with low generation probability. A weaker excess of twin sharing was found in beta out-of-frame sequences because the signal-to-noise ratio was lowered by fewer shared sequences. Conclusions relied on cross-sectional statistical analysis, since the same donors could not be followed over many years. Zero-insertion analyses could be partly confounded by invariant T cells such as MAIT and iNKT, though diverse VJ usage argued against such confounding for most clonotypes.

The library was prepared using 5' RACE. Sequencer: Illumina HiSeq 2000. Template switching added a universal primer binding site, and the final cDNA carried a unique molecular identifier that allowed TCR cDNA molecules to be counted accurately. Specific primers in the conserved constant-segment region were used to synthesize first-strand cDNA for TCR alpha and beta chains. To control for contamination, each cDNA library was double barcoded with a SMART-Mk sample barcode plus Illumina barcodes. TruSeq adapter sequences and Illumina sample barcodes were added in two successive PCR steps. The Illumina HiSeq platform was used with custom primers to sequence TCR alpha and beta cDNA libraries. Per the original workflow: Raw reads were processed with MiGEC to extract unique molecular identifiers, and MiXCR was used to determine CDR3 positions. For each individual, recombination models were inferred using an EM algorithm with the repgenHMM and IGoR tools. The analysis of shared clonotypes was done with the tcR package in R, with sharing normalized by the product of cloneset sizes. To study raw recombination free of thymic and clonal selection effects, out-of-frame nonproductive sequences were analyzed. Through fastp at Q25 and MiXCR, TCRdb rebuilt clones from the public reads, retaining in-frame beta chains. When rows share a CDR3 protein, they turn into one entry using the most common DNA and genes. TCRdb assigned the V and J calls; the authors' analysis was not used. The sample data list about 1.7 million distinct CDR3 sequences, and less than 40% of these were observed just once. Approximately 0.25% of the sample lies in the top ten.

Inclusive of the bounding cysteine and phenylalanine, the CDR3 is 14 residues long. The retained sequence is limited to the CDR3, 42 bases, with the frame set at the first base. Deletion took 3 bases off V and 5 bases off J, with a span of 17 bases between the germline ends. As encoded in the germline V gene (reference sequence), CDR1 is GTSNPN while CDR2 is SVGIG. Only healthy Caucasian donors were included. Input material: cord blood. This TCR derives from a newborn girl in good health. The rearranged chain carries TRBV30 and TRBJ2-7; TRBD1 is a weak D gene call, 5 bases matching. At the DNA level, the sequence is TGTGCCTGGAGGGGATTAGGAAGGGGTGACGAGCAGTACTTC. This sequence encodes CAWRGLGRGDEQYF. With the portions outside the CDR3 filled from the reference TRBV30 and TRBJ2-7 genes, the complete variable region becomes SQTIHQWPATLVQPVGSPLSLECTVEGTSNPNLYWYRQAAGRGLQLLFYSVGIGQISSEVPQNLSASRPQDRQFILSSKKLLLSDSGFYLCAWRGLGRGDEQYFGPGTRLTVT.